The TCR beta chain described here comes from a study of blood T cell repertoires in COVID-19 (dated by TCRdb to 2018 to 2021). Background for the entire study: Samples from collaborators originated in the United States, Italy and Spain and spanned both the acute and convalescent phases of COVID-19. Samples were obtained from the ongoing ImmuneRACE study (first 160 participants) and from some 1,200 subjects provided by 6 global collaborators. The material from the prospective study consisted of cDNA or gDNA derived from T cells, B-cell-depleted T cells, or PBMCs. Sample metadata almost always included a de-identified subject ID, COVID-19 status, age in years and sex. The repertoires were made available in a free public database intended to serve as a resource for research on the immune response to SARS-CoV-2. Where available, HLA class I and class II types were taken from metadata supplied by the sample provider and were not determined by assay-based typing. The dataset comprised deeply sampled blood TCRbeta repertoires from subjects exposed to, actively infected with, or recovered from COVID-19. Points the paper makes about the study in general: The quantity of clinical and demographic metadata differed by source and by participant and was supplied without curation.

Participants in the prospective study were aged 18 to 89 years, lived in under 30 United States geographic areas, and enrolled through a virtual design. Cohort assignment in the prospective study relied on participant-reported clinical history from a screening survey and a study questionnaire. ImmuneRACE Cohort 3 recovered participants were defined by two consecutive negative NP/OP PCR tests, healthcare professional clearance, or symptom resolution. In the prospective study, whole blood, serum and a nasopharyngeal or oropharyngeal swab were collected from each participant by mobile phlebotomists. Participants in the prospective study had the option to provide additional blood draws and questionnaires over an approximately 2-month period. Before DNA extraction, blood samples from the prospective study were shipped at room temperature or frozen. TCRbeta CDR3 regions were amplified from genomic DNA by means of the immunoSEQ Assay, a bias-controlled multiplex PCR. In the source study's methods: The number of nucleated cells in each sample was estimated from the amplification of reference gene primers within the assay. To quantify the absolute abundance of each unique TCRbeta CDR3 rearrangement, sequence reads were collapsed and filtered. Productive Simpson clonality was computed per sample as the square root of Simpson's diversity index over productive rearrangements. The table was pulled from immuneACCESS by TCRdb, which kept in-frame rearrangements only. Such tables lose some clones; where checked, under half of the loss comes from unresolved V genes, and the rest has no known cause. The V and J calls and the clone size are those of that table, but D and trimming were determined from the DNA. Across this sample there are about 300,000 clones, with around 90% seen only once. 4.5% to 6.5% of the sample is in the top ten clones.

V was cut back by 7 bases and J by 12 bases, leaving a gap of 16 bases between them. CDR1 and CDR2, per the germline V gene, are MDHEN and SYDVKM. Including the terminal cysteine and phenylalanine, the CDR3 comprises 13 residues. The DNA shown is the 39-base CDR3, in frame from base 1. Concerning this clone: Its recognized antigen is unknown. It has no much larger one-base neighbor in the sample; base qualities were not kept.

Sequenced sample: PBMCs or T cells enriched from blood (not recorded which). The sequence derives from a man in his 60s who had recovered from COVID-19. The rearrangement joined TRBV28 to TRBJ1-6; the D gene is unclear. The CDR3 protein: CASTPLGTRPLHF. The DNA sequence is as follows: TGTGCCAGCACCCCCCTAGGAACGAGACCCCTCCACTTT.